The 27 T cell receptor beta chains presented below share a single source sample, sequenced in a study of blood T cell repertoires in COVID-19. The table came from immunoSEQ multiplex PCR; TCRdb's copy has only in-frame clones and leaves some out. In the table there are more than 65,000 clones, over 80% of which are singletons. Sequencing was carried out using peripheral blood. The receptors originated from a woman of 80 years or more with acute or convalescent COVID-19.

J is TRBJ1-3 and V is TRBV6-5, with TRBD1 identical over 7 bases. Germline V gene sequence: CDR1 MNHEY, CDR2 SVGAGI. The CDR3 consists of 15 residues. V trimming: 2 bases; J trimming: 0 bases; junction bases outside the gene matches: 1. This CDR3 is CASSYGTVSGNTIYF. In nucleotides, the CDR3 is TGTGCCAGCAGTTACGGGACAGTCTCTGGAAACACCATATATTTT.

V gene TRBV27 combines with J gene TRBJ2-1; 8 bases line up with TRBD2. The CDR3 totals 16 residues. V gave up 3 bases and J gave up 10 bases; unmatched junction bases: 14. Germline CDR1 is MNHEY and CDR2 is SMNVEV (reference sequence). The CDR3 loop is CASSFHSGTAAGEQFF. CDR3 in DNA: TGTGCCAGCAGTTTCCATAGCGGGACCGCGGCTGGAGAGCAGTTCTTC.

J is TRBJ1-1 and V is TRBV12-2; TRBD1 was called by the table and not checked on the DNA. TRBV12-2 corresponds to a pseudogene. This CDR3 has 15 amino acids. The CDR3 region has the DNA TGTGCAAGTCGCTTAAGTAGACAACCGAACACTGAAGCTTTCTTT. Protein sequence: CASRLSRQPNTEAFF.

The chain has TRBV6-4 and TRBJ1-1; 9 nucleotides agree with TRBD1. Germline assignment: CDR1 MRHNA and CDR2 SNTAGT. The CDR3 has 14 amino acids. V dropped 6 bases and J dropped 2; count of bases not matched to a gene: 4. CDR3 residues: CASRGQGRNTEAFF. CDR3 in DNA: TGTGCCAGCAGAGGACAGGGGCGAAACACTGAAGCTTTCTTT.

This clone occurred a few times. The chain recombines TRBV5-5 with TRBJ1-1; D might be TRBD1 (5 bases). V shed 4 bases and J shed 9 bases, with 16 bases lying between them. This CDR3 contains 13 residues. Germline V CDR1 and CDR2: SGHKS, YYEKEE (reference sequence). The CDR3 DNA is TGTGCCAGCAGCCCTTTGGTTGACAGTCAAGCTTTCTTT. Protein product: CASSPLVDSQAFF. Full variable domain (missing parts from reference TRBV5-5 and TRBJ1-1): DAGVTQSPTHLIKTRGQQVTLRCSPISGHKSVSWYQQVLGQGPQFIFQYYEKEERGRGNFPDRFSARQFPNYSSELNVNALLLGDSALYLCASSPLVDSQAFFGQGTRLTVV.

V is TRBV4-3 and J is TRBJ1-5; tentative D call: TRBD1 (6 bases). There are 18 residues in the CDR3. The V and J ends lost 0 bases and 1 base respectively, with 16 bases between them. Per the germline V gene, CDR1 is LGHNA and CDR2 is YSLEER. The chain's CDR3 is CASSQDFWRQGSNQPQHF. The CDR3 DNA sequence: TGCGCCAGCAGCCAAGACTTTTGGCGGCAGGGGAGCAATCAGCCCCAGCATTTT.

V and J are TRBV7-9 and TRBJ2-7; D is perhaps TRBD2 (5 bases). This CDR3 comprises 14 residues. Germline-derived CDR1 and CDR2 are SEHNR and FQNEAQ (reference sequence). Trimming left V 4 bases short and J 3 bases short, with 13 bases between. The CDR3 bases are TGTGCCAGCAGCTCCTGGTGGGGAGACTACGAGCAGTACTTC. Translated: CASSSWWGDYEQYF.

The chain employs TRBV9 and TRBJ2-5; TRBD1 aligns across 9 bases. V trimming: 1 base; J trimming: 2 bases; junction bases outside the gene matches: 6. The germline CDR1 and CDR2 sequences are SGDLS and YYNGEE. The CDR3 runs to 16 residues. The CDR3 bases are TGTGCCAGCAGCGTAACAGGGGGCACCCTTCAAGAGACCCAGTACTTC. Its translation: CASSVTGGTLQETQYF. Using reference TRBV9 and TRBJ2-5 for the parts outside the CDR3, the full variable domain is DSGVTQTPKHLITATGQRVTLRCSPRSGDLSVYWYQQSLDQGLQFLIQYYNGEERAKGNILERFSAQQFPDLHSELNLSSLELGDSALYFCASSVTGGTLQETQYFGPGTRLLVL.

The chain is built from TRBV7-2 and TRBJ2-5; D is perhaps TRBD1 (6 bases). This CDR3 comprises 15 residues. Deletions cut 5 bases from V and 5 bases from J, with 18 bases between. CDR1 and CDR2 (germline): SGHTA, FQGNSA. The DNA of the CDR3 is TGTGCCAGCAGCCCAGGGACAACGAGCCTGGAGACCCAGTACTTC. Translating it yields CASSPGTTSLETQYF.

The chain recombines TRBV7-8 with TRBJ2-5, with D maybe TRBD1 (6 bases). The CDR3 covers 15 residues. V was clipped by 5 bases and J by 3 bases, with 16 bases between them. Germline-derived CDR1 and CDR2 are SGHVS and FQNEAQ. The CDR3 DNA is TGTGCCAGCAGCCCCCTACGGAACAGGGAAGAGACCCAGTACTTC. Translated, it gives CASSPLRNREETQYF.

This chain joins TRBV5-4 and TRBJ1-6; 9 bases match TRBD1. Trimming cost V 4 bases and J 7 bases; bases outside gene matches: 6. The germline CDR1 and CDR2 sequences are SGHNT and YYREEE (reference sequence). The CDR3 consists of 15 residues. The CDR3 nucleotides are TGTGCCAGCAGCACCCAACAGGGGGCCAATTCACCCCTCCACTTT. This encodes CASSTQQGANSPLHF. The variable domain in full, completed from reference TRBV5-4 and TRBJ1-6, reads ETGVTQSPTHLIKTRGQQVTLRCSSQSGHNTVSWYQQALGQGPQFIFQYYREEENGRGNFPPRFSGLQFPNYSSELNVNALELDDSALYLCASSTQQGANSPLHFGNGTRLTVT.

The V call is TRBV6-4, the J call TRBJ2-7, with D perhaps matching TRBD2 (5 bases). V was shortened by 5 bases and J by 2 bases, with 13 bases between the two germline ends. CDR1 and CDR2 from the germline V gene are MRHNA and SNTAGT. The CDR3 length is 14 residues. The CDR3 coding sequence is TGTGCCAGCAGTCTTCAGACTACCACCTACGAGCAGTACTTC. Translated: CASSLQTTTYEQYF.

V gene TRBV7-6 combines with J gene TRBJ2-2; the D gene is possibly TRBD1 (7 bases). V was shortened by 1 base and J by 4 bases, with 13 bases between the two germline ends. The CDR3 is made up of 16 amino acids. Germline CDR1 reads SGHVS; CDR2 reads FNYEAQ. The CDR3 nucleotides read TGTGCCAGCAGCTTAGGCCAGGGGGGTGGCACCGGGGAGCTGTTTTTT. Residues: CASSLGQGGGTGELFF. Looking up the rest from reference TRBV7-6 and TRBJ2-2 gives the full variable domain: GAGVSQSPRYKVTKRGQDVALRCDPISGHVSLYWYRQALGQGPEFLTYFNYEAQQDKSGLPNDRFSAERPEGSISTLTIQRTEQRDSAMYRCASSLGQGGGTGELFFGEGSRLTVL.

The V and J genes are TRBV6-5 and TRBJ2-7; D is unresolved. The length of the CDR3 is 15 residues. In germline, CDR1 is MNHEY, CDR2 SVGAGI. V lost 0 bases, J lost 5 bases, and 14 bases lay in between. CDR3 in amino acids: CASSYSSTLSHEQYF. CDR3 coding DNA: TGTGCCAGCAGTTACTCCTCAACCTTAAGCCACGAGCAGTACTTC.

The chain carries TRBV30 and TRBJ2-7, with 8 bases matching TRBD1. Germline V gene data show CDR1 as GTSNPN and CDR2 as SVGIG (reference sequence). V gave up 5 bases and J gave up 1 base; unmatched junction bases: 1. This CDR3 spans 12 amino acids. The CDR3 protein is CAWDRGSYEQYF. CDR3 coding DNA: TGTGCCTGGGACAGGGGTTCCTACGAGCAGTACTTC.

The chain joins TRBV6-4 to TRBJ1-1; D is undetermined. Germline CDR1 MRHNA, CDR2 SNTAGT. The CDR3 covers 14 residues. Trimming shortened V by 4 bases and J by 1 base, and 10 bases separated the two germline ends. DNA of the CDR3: TGTGCCAGCAGTGGCGGTAGACCGAACACTGAAGCTTTCTTT. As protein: CASSGGRPNTEAFF.

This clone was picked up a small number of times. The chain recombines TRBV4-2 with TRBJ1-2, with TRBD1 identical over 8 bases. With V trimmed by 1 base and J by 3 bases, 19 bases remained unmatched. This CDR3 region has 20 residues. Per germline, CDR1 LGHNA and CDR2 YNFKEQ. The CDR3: CASSQVSVGPKPDRDYGYTF. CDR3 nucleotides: TGTGCCAGCAGCCAAGTCTCGGTCGGTCCGAAACCGGACAGGGACTATGGCTACACCTTC.

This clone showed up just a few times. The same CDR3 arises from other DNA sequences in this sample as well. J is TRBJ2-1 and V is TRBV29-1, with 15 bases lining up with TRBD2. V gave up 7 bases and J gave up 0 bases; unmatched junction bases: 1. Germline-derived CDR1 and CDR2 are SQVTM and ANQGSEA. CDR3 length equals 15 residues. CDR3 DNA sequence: TGCAGCGGGGGACTAGCGGGGGGCTCCTACAATGAGCAGTTCTTC. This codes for CSGGLAGGSYNEQFF.

This CDR3 is CSARPYDEQFF. In DNA, the CDR3 is TGCAGTGCTAGGCCCTATGATGAGCAGTTCTTC. This chain links TRBV20-1 with TRBJ2-1; D unresolved. The CDR3 covers 11 residues. V lost 3 bases to trimming and J lost 8 bases, with 8 bases between them. Germline CDR1 DFQATT, CDR2 SNEGSKA (reference sequence).

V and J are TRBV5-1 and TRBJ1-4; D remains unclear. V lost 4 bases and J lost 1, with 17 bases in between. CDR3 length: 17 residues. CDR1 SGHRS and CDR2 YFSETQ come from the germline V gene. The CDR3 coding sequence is TGCGCCAGCAGCAGGAGCGGTGGAGTAAGAACTAATGAAAAACTGTTTTTT. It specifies CASSRSGGVRTNEKLFF. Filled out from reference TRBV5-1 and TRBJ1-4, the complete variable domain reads KAGVTQTPRYLIKTRGQQVTLSCSPISGHRSVSWYQQTPGQGLQFLFEYFSETQRNKGNFPGRFSGRQFSNSRSEMNVSTLELGDSALYLCASSRSGGVRTNEKLFFGSGTQLSVL.

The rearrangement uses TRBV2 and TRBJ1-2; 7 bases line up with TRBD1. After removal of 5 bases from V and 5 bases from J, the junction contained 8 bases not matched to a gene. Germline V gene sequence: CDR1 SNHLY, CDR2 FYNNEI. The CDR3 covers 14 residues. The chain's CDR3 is CASSKDGTEYGYTF. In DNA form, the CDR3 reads TGTGCCAGCAGTAAAGACGGGACAGAGTATGGCTACACCTTC.

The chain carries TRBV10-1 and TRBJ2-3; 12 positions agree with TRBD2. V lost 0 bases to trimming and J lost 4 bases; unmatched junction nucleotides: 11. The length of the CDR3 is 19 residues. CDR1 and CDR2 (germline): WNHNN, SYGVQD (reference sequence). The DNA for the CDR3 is TGCGCCAGCAGTGAGTCGATTCCTCTACTAGCGGGAGGAGCAGATACGCAGTATTTT. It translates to CASSESIPLLAGGADTQYF.

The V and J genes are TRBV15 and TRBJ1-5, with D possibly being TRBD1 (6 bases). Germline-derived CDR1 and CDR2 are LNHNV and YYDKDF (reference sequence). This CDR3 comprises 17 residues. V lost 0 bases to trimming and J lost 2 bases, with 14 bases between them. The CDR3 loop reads CATSRDRTGKGNQPQHF. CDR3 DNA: TGTGCCACCAGCAGAGATCGAACAGGGAAAGGCAATCAGCCCCAGCATTTT. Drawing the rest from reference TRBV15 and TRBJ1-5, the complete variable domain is DAMVIQNPRYQVTQFGKPVTLSCSQTLNHNVMYWYQQKSSQAPKLLFHYYDKDFNNEADTPDNFQSRRPNTSFCFLDIRSPGLGDTAMYLCATSRDRTGKGNQPQHFGDGTRLSIL.

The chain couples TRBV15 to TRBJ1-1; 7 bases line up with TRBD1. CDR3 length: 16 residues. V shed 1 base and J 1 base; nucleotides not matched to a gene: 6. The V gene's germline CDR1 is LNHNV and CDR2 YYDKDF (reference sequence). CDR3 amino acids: CATSRGSGTANTEAFF. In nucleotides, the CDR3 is TGTGCCACCAGCAGAGGATCCGGGACAGCGAACACTGAAGCTTTCTTT.

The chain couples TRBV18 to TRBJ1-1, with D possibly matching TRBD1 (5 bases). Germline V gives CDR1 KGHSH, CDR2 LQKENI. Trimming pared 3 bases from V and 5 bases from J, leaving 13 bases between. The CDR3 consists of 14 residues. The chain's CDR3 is CASSPRGDSTEAFF. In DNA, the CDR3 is TGTGCCAGCTCACCCCGGGGGGACTCAACTGAAGCTTTCTTT.

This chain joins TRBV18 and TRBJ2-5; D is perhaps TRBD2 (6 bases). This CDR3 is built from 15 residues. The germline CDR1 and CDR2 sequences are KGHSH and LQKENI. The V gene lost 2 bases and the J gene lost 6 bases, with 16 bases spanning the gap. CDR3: CASSPVGVAEKTQYF. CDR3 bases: TGTGCCAGCTCACCAGTCGGGGTAGCGGAAAAGACCCAGTACTTC.

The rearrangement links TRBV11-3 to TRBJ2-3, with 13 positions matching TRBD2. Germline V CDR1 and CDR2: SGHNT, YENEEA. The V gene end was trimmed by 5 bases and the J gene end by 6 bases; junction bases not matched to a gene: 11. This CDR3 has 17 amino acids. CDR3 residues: CASSPLLAGGVTDTQYF. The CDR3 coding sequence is TGTGCCAGCAGCCCCCTACTAGCGGGAGGGGTGACGGATACGCAGTATTTT.